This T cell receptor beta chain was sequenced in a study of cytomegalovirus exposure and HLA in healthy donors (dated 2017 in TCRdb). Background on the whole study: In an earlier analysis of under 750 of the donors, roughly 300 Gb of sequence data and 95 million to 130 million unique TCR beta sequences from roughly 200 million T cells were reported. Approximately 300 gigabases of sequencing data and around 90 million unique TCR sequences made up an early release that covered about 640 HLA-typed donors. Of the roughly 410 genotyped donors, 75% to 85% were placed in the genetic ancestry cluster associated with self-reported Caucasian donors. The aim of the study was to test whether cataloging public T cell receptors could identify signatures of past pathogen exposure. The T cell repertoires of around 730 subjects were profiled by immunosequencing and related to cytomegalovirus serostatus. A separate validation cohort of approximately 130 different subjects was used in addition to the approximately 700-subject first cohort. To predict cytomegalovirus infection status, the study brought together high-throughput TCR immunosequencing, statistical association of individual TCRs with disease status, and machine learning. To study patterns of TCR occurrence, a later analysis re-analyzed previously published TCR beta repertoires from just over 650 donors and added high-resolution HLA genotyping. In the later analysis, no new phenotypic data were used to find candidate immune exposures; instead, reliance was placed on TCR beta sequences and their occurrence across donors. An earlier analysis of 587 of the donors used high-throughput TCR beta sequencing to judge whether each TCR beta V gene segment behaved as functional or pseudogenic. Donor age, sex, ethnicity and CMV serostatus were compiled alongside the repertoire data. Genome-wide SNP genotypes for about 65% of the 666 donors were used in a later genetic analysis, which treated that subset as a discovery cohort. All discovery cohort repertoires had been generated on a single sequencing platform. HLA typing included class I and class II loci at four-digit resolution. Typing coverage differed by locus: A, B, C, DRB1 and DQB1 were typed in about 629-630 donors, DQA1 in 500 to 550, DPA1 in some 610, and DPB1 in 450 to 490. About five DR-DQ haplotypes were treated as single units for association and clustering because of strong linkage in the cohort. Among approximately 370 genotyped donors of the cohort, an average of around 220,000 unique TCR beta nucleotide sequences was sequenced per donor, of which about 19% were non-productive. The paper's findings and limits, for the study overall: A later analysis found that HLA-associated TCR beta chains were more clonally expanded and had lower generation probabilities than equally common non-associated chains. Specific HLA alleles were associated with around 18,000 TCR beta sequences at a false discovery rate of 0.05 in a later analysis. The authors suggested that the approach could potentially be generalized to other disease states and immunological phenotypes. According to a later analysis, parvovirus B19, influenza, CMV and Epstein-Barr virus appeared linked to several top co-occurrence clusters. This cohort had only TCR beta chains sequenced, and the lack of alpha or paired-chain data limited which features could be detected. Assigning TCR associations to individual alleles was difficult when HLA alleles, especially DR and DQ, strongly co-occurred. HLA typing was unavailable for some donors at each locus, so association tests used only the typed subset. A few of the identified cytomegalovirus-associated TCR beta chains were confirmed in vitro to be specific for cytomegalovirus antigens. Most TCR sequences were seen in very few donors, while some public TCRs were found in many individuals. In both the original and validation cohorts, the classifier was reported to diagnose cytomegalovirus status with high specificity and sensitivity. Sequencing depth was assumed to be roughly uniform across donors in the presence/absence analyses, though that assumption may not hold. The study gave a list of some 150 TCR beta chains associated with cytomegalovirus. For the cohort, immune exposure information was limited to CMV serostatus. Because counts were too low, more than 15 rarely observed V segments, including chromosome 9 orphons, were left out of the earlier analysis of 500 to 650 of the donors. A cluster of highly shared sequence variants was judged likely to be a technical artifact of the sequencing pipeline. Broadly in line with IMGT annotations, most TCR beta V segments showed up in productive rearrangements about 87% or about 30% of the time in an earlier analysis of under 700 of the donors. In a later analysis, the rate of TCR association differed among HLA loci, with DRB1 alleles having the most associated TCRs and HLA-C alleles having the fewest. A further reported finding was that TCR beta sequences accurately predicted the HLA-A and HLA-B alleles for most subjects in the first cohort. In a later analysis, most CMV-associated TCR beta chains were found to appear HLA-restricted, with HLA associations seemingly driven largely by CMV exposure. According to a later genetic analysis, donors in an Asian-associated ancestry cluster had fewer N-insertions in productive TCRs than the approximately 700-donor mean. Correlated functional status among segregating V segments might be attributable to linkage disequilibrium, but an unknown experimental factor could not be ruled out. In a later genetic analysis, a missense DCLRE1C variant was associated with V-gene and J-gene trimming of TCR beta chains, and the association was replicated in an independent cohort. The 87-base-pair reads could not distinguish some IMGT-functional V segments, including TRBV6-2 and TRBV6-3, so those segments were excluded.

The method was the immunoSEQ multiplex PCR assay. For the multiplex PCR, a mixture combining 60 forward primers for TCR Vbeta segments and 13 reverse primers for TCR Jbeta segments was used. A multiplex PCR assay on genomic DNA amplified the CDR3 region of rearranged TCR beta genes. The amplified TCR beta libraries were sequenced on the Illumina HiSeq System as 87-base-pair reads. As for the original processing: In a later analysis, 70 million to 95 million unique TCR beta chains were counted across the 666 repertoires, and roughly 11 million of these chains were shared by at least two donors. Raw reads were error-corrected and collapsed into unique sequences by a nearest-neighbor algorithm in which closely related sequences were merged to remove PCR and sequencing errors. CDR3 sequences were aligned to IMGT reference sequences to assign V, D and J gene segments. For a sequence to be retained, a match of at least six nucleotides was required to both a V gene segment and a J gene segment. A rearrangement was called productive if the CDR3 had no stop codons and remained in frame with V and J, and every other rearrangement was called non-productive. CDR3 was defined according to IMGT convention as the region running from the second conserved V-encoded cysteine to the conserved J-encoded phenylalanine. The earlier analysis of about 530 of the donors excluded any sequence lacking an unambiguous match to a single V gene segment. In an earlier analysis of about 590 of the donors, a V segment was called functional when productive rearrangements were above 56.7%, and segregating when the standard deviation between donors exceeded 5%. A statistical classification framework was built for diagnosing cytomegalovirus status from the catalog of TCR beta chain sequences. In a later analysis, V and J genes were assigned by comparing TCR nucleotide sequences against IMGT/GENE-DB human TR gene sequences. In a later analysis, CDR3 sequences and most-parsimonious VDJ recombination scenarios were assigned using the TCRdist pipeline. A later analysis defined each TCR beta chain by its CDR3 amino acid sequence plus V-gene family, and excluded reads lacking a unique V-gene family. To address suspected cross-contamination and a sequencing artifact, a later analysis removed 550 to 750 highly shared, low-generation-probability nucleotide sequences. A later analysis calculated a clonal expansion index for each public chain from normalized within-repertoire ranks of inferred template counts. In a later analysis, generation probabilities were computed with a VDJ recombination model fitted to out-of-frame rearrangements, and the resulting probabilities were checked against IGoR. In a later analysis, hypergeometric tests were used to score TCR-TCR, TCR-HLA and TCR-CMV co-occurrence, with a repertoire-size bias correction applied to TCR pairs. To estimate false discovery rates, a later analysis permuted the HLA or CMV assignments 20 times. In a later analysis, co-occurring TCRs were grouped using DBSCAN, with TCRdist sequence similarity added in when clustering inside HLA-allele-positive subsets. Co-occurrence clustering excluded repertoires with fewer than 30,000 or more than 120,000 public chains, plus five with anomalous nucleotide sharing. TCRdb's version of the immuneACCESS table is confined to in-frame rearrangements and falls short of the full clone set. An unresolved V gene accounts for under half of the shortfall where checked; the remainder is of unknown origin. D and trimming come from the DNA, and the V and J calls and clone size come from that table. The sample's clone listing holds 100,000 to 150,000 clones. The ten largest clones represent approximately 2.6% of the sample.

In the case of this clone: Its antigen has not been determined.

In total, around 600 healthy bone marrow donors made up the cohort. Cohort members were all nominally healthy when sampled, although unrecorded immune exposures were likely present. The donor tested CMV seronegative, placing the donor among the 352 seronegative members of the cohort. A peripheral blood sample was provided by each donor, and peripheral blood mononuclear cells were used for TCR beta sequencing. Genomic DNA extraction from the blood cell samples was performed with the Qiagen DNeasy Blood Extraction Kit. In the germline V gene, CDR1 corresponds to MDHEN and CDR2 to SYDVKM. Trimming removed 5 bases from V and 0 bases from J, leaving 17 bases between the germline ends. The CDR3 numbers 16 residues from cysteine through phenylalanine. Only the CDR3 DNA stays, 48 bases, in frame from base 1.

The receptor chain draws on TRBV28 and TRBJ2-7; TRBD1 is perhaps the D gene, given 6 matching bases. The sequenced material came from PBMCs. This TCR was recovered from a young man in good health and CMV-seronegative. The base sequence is TGTGCCAGCAGTCCCGAGTTCAGGGGCTTCTCCTACGAGCAGTACTTC. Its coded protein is CASSPEFRGFSYEQYF.